The 25 T cell receptor beta chains below all came from one sample that was sequenced in a study of blood T cells in healthy people across ages. Alongside a J-beta primer mix, a sample-barcoded 5' primer served in a second PCR lasting about 7 to 12 cycles. A single record per CDR3 protein comes from TCRdb applying MiXCR to the 5' RACE reads. In the table there are fewer than 700,000 distinct CDR3 sequences, about 45% of which are singletons. The sample taken for sequencing was blood. The receptors here all came from a man at least 80 years old in good health.

In its sample, this clonotype was seen many times. This chain connects TRBV6-5 to TRBJ2-1; unclear D gene. The CDR3 runs to 15 residues. Trimming removed 4 bases at V and 1 base at J, with 11 bases between. Germline CDR1 and CDR2: MNHEY and SVGAGI. CDR3 DNA: TGTGCCAGCAGTTTGGCTGCCCGTTCCTACAATGAGCAGTTCTTC. Encoded protein: CASSLAARSYNEQFF.

The chain couples TRBV29-1 to TRBJ2-3, with 7 bases that match TRBD2. This CDR3 is 13 amino acids long. Per the germline V gene, CDR1 is SQVTM and CDR2 is ANQGSEA. V gave up 3 bases and J gave up 12 bases; unmatched junction bases: 12. The CDR3 nucleotides are TGCAGCGTTGAGGGGCCGGAACTAGCGATTCAGTATTTT. The encoded protein is CSVEGPELAIQYF.

This clonotype was seen a few times. CDR3 in amino acids: CASTRIRVLSTDTQYF. Written as DNA, the CDR3 is TGTGCCAGCACGAGGATACGGGTACTAAGCACAGATACGCAGTATTTT. J is TRBJ2-3 and V is TRBV28; no definite D call. In germline, CDR1 is MDHEN, CDR2 SYDVKM. Trimming shortened V by 7 bases and J by 0 bases, and 17 bases separated the two germline ends. The CDR3 length is 16 residues.

The chain has TRBV7-2 and TRBJ2-7; D not certain. CDR1 is SGHTA, CDR2 FQGNSA, per germline. The CDR3 sequence is 14 residues long. The V end lost 3 bases, the J end lost 5 bases, and 14 bases lay between the germline ends. CDR3 nucleotides: TGTGCCAGCAGCTTTGCTGCTAATTCCCACGAGCAGTACTTC. It is translated as CASSFAANSHEQYF.

V and J are TRBV7-2 and TRBJ1-1; D unclear. Germline CDR1 reads SGHTA; CDR2 reads FQGNSA. Trimming removed 5 bases at V and 0 bases at J, with 10 bases between. The CDR3 is made up of 14 amino acids. As DNA, the CDR3 is TGTGCCAGCAGCGTAAGCCTTATGAACACTGAAGCTTTCTTT. The encoded protein is CASSVSLMNTEAFF.

The V gene is TRBV2, the J gene TRBJ2-1; no reliable D call. Germline V lookup: CDR1 SNHLY, CDR2 FYNNEI. Trimming shortened V by 7 bases and J by 12 bases, and 16 bases separated the two germline ends. This CDR3 region has 12 residues. CDR3 bases: TGTGCCAGCATCGGATTTTCGGGCGGGCAGTTCTTC. Its protein product is CASIGFSGGQFF. The complete variable domain, with remaining parts taken from reference TRBV2 and TRBJ2-1, reads EPEVTQTPSHQVTQMGQEVILRCVPISNHLYFYWYRQILGQKVEFLVSFYNNEISEKSEIFDDQFSVERPDGSNFTLKIRSTKLEDSAMYFCASIGFSGGQFFGPGTRLTVL.

The chain joins TRBV12-3 or TRBV12-4 to TRBJ2-3; 11 bases are a match to TRBD2. V trimming: 6 bases; J trimming: 2 bases; junction bases outside the gene matches: 16. The CDR3 is 19 amino acids. DNA for the CDR3: TGTGCCAGCAGATACCCCCGGGGGTCTAGCGGGGGGTACACAGATACGCAGTATTTT. This translates into CASRYPRGSSGGYTDTQYF.

The CDR3 DNA sequence: TGCGCCAGCAGTGTAGCGGGTCCGGAGACCTACGAGCAGTACTTC. It encodes CASSVAGPETYEQYF. The chain employs TRBV5-1 and TRBJ2-7, with 7 nucleotides matching TRBD2. Germline CDR1 reads SGHRS; CDR2 reads YFSETQ. The CDR3 is 15 residues long. The V and J ends lost 5 bases and 2 bases, in that order; junction bases with no gene match: 10.

This chain's CDR3 is CASSQGTSGFTDTQYF. In DNA form, the CDR3 reads TGCGCCAGCAGCCAGGGGACTAGCGGGTTCACAGATACGCAGTATTTT. The chain recombines TRBV4-3 with TRBJ2-3; TRBD2 agrees at 12 bases. The length of the CDR3 is 16 residues. V dropped 3 bases and J dropped 2; count of bases not matched to a gene: 3. From germline, CDR1 is LGHNA and CDR2 YSLEER.

This clonotype has a handful of counts. J is TRBJ2-5 and V is TRBV7-2, with a weak D call TRBD2 (6 bases). The CDR3 sequence is 13 residues long. The V end was cut by 5 bases, the J end by 2 bases, with 9 bases between. Germline CDR1 SGHTA, CDR2 FQGNSA. CDR3 in DNA: TGTGCCAGCAGCCGGGAGCCTCAAGAGACCCAGTACTTC. Translation: CASSREPQETQYF.

V is TRBV7-6 and J is TRBJ1-1; D not resolved. Trimming stripped 5 bases from V and 2 bases from J, with 9 bases between. Per the germline V gene, CDR1 is SGHVS and CDR2 is FNYEAQ. The CDR3 runs 13 residues. Here the CDR3 DNA reads TGTGCCAGCAGCGCAAACAAAAACACTGAAGCTTTCTTT. Translating it yields CASSANKNTEAFF.

In its sample, this clonotype was seen a few times. The chain uses TRBV3-1 and TRBJ2-7; D gene uncertain. Germline V gene data show CDR1 as LGHDT and CDR2 as YNNKEL (reference sequence). The CDR3 is 13 residues long. Trimming took off 2 bases at V and 4 bases at J, with 9 bases between the two ends. The CDR3 coding sequence is TGTGCCAGCAGCCAACTCCGTTCTTACGAGCAGTACTTC. Protein sequence: CASSQLRSYEQYF.

J is TRBJ2-3 and V is TRBV20-1; the D gene is possibly TRBD1 (5 bases). Germline CDR1 reads DFQATT; CDR2 reads SNEGSKA (reference sequence). CDR3 length: 11 amino acids. With 6 bases removed from V and 6 bases from J, the gap between germline ends came to 10 bases. CDR3 in amino acids: CSATRADTQYF. Written as DNA, the CDR3 is TGCAGTGCGACCAGGGCTGATACGCAGTATTTT.

The chain recombines TRBV9 with TRBJ1-6; TRBD1 matches at 11 bases. The germline CDR1 and CDR2 sequences are SGDLS and YYNGEE. J gave up 9 bases and V 5 bases, and 4 bases lay outside the gene matches. This CDR3 has 14 residues. CDR3 region: CASSPGQGGSPLHF. CDR3 bases: TGTGCCAGCAGTCCGGGACAGGGGGGTTCACCCCTCCACTTT. The variable domain in full, with the rest retrieved from reference TRBV9 and TRBJ1-6, is DSGVTQTPKHLITATGQRVTLRCSPRSGDLSVYWYQQSLDQGLQFLIQYYNGEERAKGNILERFSAQQFPDLHSELNLSSLELGDSALYFCASSPGQGGSPLHFGNGTRLTVT.

The V gene is TRBV6-5, the J gene TRBJ1-1; D call uncertain. This CDR3 is built from 13 residues. Trimming removed 6 bases at V and 4 bases at J, with 12 bases between. Germline CDR1 and CDR2: MNHEY and SVGAGI. The CDR3 protein is CASRTGSSTEAFF. As DNA, the CDR3 is TGTGCCAGCAGGACCGGGTCCAGCACTGAAGCTTTCTTT.

J is TRBJ2-3 and V is TRBV2; TRBD1 matches 7 bases. Germline assignment: CDR1 SNHLY and CDR2 FYNNEI. The V and J ends lost 10 bases and 2 bases, in that order; junction bases with no gene match: 9. The CDR3 contains 14 residues. The CDR3 region is CAIQTGEPTDTQYF. DNA for the CDR3: TGTGCCATCCAAACAGGGGAACCCACAGATACGCAGTATTTT.

The V and J genes are TRBV10-3 and TRBJ1-2; possible D gene TRBD1, 6 bases. From germline, CDR1 is ENHRY and CDR2 SYGVKD. The CDR3 totals 14 residues. Trimming shortened V by 3 bases and J by 7 bases, and 15 bases separated the two germline ends. CDR3 amino acids: CAISDRGNIGGYTF. DNA of the CDR3: TGTGCCATCAGTGACAGGGGCAACATAGGTGGCTACACCTTC.

This clonotype showed up many times. A much larger clone lies a single base off, so this may be a read error. The chain is built from TRBV10-3 and TRBJ2-1; 9 positions agree with TRBD1. Matching the DNA end better, TRBJ2-7 makes the J call doubtful. The CDR3 length is 15 residues. The germline V gene encodes CDR1 ENHRY and CDR2 SYGVKD. The CDR3 spells CAISVTGGSYNEQYF. The CDR3 DNA reads as TGTGCCATCAGTGTGACAGGGGGATCCTACAATGAGCAGTACTTC.

CDR3 sequence reads: CSAPRGAGQETQYF. The CDR3 DNA sequence: TGCAGTGCACCACGTGGGGCAGGCCAAGAGACCCAGTACTTC. The rearrangement links TRBV20-1 to TRBJ2-5; D may be TRBD1 (5 bases). Germline assignment: CDR1 DFQATT and CDR2 SNEGSKA (reference sequence). Trimming left V 6 bases short and J 1 base short, with 15 bases between. The CDR3 length is 14 residues.

The genes are TRBV7-2 and TRBJ2-3; the match to TRBD2 covers 8 bases. This CDR3 has 16 amino acids. Per germline, CDR1 SGHTA and CDR2 FQGNSA. Trimming at V came to 1 base and at J to 0 bases, leaving 3 bases not matched to a gene. Here the CDR3 reads CASSLGLAKSTDTQYF. In DNA form, the CDR3 reads TGTGCCAGCAGCTTAGGACTAGCGAAAAGCACAGATACGCAGTATTTT.

The rearrangement joins TRBV2 to TRBJ1-2; the match to TRBD1 covers 9 bases. The CDR3 spans 15 residues. With 1 base clipped from V and 4 bases from J, the junction kept 4 bases outside the gene matches. The germline V gene has CDR1 SNHLY and CDR2 FYNNEI. CDR3 in amino acids: CASSEGGQGLYGYTF. The CDR3 coding sequence is TGTGCCAGCAGTGAAGGGGGACAGGGTCTCTATGGCTACACCTTC.

This rearrangement joins TRBV5-1 to TRBJ1-2; TRBD1 aligns across 9 bases. CDR1 is SGHRS, CDR2 YFSETQ, per germline. This CDR3 is 13 amino acids long. V lost 7 bases to trimming and J lost 8 bases; unmatched junction nucleotides: 9. CDR3 residues: CASSGGQGWGYTF. DNA for the CDR3: TGCGCCAGCTCGGGCGGACAGGGGTGGGGCTACACCTTC.

The chain has TRBV29-1 and TRBJ1-2; D gene ambiguous. The germline V and J ends were trimmed by 4 bases and 4 bases, with 16 bases remaining between them. The CDR3 runs 14 residues. Germline CDR1 and CDR2: SQVTM and ANQGSEA. CDR3 nucleotide sequence: TGCAGCGTTGCGAGTAGAGGAGAGAGCTATGGCTACACCTTC. Its protein is CSVASRGESYGYTF. Using reference TRBV29-1 and TRBJ1-2 for the parts outside the CDR3, the full variable domain is SAVISQKPSRDICQRGTSLTIQCQVDSQVTMMFWYRQQPGQSLTLIATANQGSEATYESGFVIDKFPISRPNLTFSTLTVSNMSPEDSSIYLCSVASRGESYGYTFGSGTRLTVV.

The J gene is TRBJ2-1, the V gene TRBV5-1, with 8 bases aligning to TRBD2. Germline V gives CDR1 SGHRS, CDR2 YFSETQ. J lost 2 bases, V lost 3 bases, and 4 bases had no gene match. This CDR3 region has 15 residues. CDR3 amino acids: CASSSQAGAYNEQFF. CDR3 bases: TGCGCCAGCAGCTCTCAAGCGGGAGCCTACAATGAGCAGTTCTTC.

This rearrangement joins TRBV7-2 to TRBJ2-7; D may match TRBD1 or TRBD2 (6 bases each). The germline CDR1 and CDR2 sequences are SGHTA and FQGNSA. Trimming removed 7 bases from V and 5 bases from J, with 15 bases in between. The CDR3 totals 13 residues. CDR3 sequence: CASTGAGRNEQYF. The CDR3 DNA reads TGTGCCAGCACGGGGGCGGGACGAAACGAGCAGTACTTC.